The rows below give T cell receptor beta chains drawn from one sample of a study of cytomegalovirus exposure and HLA in healthy donors. TCRdb's copy holds only in-frame clones and misses some; the assay was immunoSEQ multiplex PCR. The profile shows about 170,000 clones, over 60% of them singletons. Sequencing was carried out using PBMCs. These receptors came from a woman aged 45-65 years in good health and CMV-seronegative. Both conserved end residues are part of each CDR3. A D gene is named only where the DNA matches it firmly. Size is omitted from some rows. Given values are once, few, many or a class for expanded clones.

clone_size j_call d_call v_call cdr3_aa cdr3_nt
. TRBJ2-2 TRBD1 TRBV27 CASNDRGPGELFF TGTGCCAGCAATGACAGGGGGCCCGGGGAGCTGTTTTTT
. TRBJ2-7 . TRBV2 CASSEQQGSYEQYF TGTGCCAGCAGTGAACAACAGGGTTCCTACGAGCAGTACTTC
. TRBJ2-7 TRBD2 TRBV2 CASSETGLAGGIEQYF TGTGCCAGCAGTGAAACCGGACTAGCGGGAGGGATCGAGCAGTACTTC
. TRBJ2-7 . TRBV19 CASSDRGGDNYEQYF TGTGCCAGTAGCGACCGAGGGGGGGATAACTACGAGCAGTACTTC
. TRBJ2-4 . TRBV5-8 CASKRVGVGENIQYF TGTGCCAGCAAGAGGGTTGGGGTTGGTGAAAACATTCAGTACTTC
. TRBJ2-7 TRBD2 TRBV6-1 CASRASGRTYEQYF TGTGCCAGCAGAGCTAGCGGCAGAACCTACGAGCAGTACTTC
. TRBJ2-2 TRBD1 TRBV9 CASSLGQGDGGELFF TGTGCCAGCAGCCTGGGACAGGGCGATGGCGGGGAGCTGTTTTTT
. TRBJ2-7 TRBD2 TRBV28 CASSSPTSVGSYEQYF TGTGCCAGCAGTTCCCCGACTAGCGTAGGCTCCTACGAGCAGTACTTC
. TRBJ2-6 . TRBV28 CASSPDISGANVLTF TGTGCCAGCAGTCCGGACATTTCTGGGGCCAACGTCCTGACTTTC
. TRBJ2-2 . TRBV5-1 CAGGPSTGELFF TGCGCCGGCGGCCCGAGCACCGGGGAGCTGTTTTTT
. TRBJ1-4 . TRBV11-2 CASSWTPGVSQEKLFF TGTGCCAGCAGCTGGACTCCGGGAGTATCACAAGAAAAACTGTTTTTT
. TRBJ2-3 . TRBV6-5 CASRRERWDTQYF TGTGCCAGCAGACGGGAGAGGTGGGATACGCAGTATTTT
. TRBJ2-7 . TRBV5-1 CASSLDYYEQYF TGCGCCAGCAGCCTCGACTACTACGAGCAGTACTTC
. TRBJ1-4 . TRBV19 CASRPGTTNEKLFF TGTGCCAGTAGACCAGGGACAACTAATGAAAAACTGTTTTTT
. TRBJ2-3 . TRBV10-2 CASSVRPTDTQYF TGCGCCAGCAGTGTCCGTCCCACAGATACGCAGTATTTT
few TRBJ2-5 . TRBV5-4 CASSLALTDETQYF TGTGCCAGCAGCCTGGCCTTAACAGACGAGACCCAGTACTTC
. TRBJ2-3 . TRBV1 CTSRLHTAGKCTDTQYF TGCACCAGCCGCTTGCACACGGCGGGAAAATGCACAGATACGCAGTATTTT
. TRBJ2-1 TRBD1 TRBV2 CASSARQGYEQFF TGTGCCAGCAGTGCACGACAGGGTTATGAGCAGTTCTTC
. TRBJ1-1 TRBD1 TRBV5-1 CASSRTGVGMNTEAFF TGCGCCAGCAGCCGTACAGGGGTCGGAATGAACACTGAAGCTTTCTTT
. TRBJ2-3 TRBD2 TRBV2 CASSGTSGGAPQYF TGTGCCAGCAGTGGGACTAGCGGGGGGGCCCCCCAGTATTTT